A single sample gave rise to the 9 T cell receptor beta chains below, sequenced in a study of blood T cells in healthy people across ages. It was with a sample-barcoded 5' primer and a J-beta primer mix that a second PCR of roughly 7 to 12 cycles was run. From the 5' RACE reads, TCRdb called clonotypes with MiXCR, one entry per CDR3 protein. The data show 850,000 to 1,100,000 distinct CDR3 sequences, around two fifths seen once. What was sequenced was blood. Receptors were obtained from a man aged 18-30 years in good health.

V gene TRBV14 combines with J gene TRBJ1-2, with TRBD1 as a possible D gene (5 bases). V was pared by 4 bases and J by 3 bases, with 12 bases between. Germline V gives CDR1 SGHDN, CDR2 FVKESK. There are 14 residues in the CDR3. Here the CDR3 DNA reads TGTGCCAGCAGCCTAGGGGCAGACTACTATGGCTACACCTTC. Translated: CASSLGADYYGYTF. Combining the CDR3 with reference TRBV14 and TRBJ1-2 gives the whole variable domain EAGVTQFPSHSVIEKGQTVTLRCDPISGHDNLYWYRRVMGKEIKFLLHFVKESKQDESGMPNNRFLAERTGGTYSTLKVQPAELEDSGVYFCASSLGADYYGYTFGSGTRLTVV.

This clonotype was detected only a few times. The chain couples TRBV13 to TRBJ1-1; TRBD1 matches 9 bases. The CDR3 sequence is 15 residues long. Germline V gene sequence: CDR1 PRHDT, CDR2 FYEKMQ (reference sequence). Losses at the gene ends were 0 bases for V and 7 bases for J; bases not matched to a gene: 6. This CDR3 is CASSLGQGAAIEAFF. The CDR3 DNA reads as TGTGCCAGCAGCTTAGGACAGGGGGCGGCCATTGAAGCTTTCTTT.

Details on this clonotype: Germline is not matched at one junction end, which may reflect a read error. V usage is TRBV7-8 and J usage is TRBJ1-5; D not certain. The CDR3 contains 13 residues. The germline gives CDR1 SGHVS, CDR2 FQNEAQ. CDR3 region: CASSLRTDQPQHF. Here the CDR3 DNA reads TGTGCCAGCAGCCTCAGGACGGATCAGCCTCAGCATTTT.

The rearrangement uses TRBV9 and TRBJ2-1, with TRBD2 as a possible D gene (6 bases). Judging by the DNA end, TRBJ2-7 fits better; the J call may be wrong. The germline CDR1 and CDR2 sequences are SGDLS and YYNGEE. The CDR3 length is 16 residues. The CDR3 nucleotides read TGTGCCAGCAGCGGACCAAGCGGGTCATCCTACAATGAGCAGTACTTC. Translating it yields CASSGPSGSSYNEQYF.

This chain connects TRBV7-9 to TRBJ1-1, with TRBD1 matching 7 bases. V was clipped by 5 bases and J by 1 base; unmatched bases: 7. Germline lookup yields CDR1 SEHNR and CDR2 FQNEAQ (reference sequence). This CDR3 has 15 residues. The CDR3 here is CASSGPGQKNTEAFF. The DNA of the CDR3 is TGTGCCAGCAGCGGCCCGGGACAGAAGAACACTGAAGCTTTCTTT.

In this sample, this clonotype turned up many times. The chain joins TRBV12-3 or TRBV12-4 to TRBJ2-1, with 7 bases identical to TRBD1. V was clipped by 5 bases and J by 0 bases; unmatched bases: 7. The CDR3 consists of 16 residues. The CDR3 DNA sequence: TGTGCCAGCAGTCCCAACTCAGGGGGCTCCTACAATGAGCAGTTCTTC. It specifies CASSPNSGGSYNEQFF.

The chain is built from TRBV9 and TRBJ2-1; D unresolved. Judging by the DNA end, TRBJ2-7 fits better; the J call may be wrong. This CDR3 is built from 16 residues. Germline-derived CDR1 and CDR2 are SGDLS and YYNGEE. The CDR3 loop reads CASSPHRQAPWSEQYF. The CDR3 nucleotides read TGTGCCAGCAGCCCACACCGACAAGCCCCCTGGAGTGAGCAGTACTTC.

The chain couples TRBV20-1 to TRBJ2-2; tentative D call: TRBD1 (5 bases). The CDR3 contains 14 residues. Trimming removed 5 bases from V and 1 base from J, with 11 bases in between. From germline, CDR1 is DFQATT and CDR2 SNEGSKA (reference sequence). The CDR3 loop reads CSAPKTVNTGELFF. CDR3 nucleotide sequence: TGCAGTGCTCCAAAGACAGTGAACACCGGGGAGCTGTTTTTT.

The chain uses TRBV7-2 and TRBJ2-1; either TRBD1 or TRBD2 may supply D (5 bases each). Germline CDR1 and CDR2: SGHTA and FQGNSA. Trimming cost V 0 bases and J 4 bases, with 10 bases left between them. The length of the CDR3 is 15 residues. CDR3 amino acids: CASSLAGPPYNEQFF. CDR3 sequence (DNA): TGTGCCAGCAGCTTAGCGGGACCCCCTTACAATGAGCAGTTCTTC.